This TCR beta chain is from a study of cytomegalovirus exposure and HLA in healthy donors. Researchers ran the PCR with 60 Vbeta and 13 Jbeta primers. Sequencing was performed with immunoSEQ multiplex PCR; in TCRdb, only in-frame clones are kept and a portion is missing. The data contain 180,000 or so clones, around 82% of them singletons. This CDR3 contains 13 residues. Trimming took 1 base from V and 7 from J; bases not matched to a gene: 2. CDR1 is SGHAT, CDR2 FQNNGV, per germline. About this clone: Other nucleotide sequences from this sample produce the same CDR3.

The sequenced material came from PBMCs. V usage is TRBV11-2 and J usage is TRBJ1-2, with 8 bases lining up with TRBD1. The receptor was isolated from a male donor in good health and CMV-seronegative. The chain's CDR3 is CASSLGTGTGYTF. In DNA form, the CDR3 reads TGTGCCAGCAGCTTAGGGACAGGGACTGGCTACACCTTC.